Listed below are T cell receptor beta chains from one sample, sequenced in a study of shared clonotypes between healthy human individuals. Measured with immunoSEQ multiplex PCR; TCRdb has only the in-frame clones, and not every one. The sample yields roughly 2 million clones, roughly 94% seen once. Sample: naive CD4+ T cells sorted from blood. Receptors originate from a young man in good health. The CDR3 runs from the conserved cysteine through the conserved F or W. Fields, in order: J gene, V gene, D gene, clone size, CDR3 DNA, CDR3 protein. D genes are given only for firm matches. Clone sizes are given selectively: once, few, many, or a class where the clone is expanded.

TRBJ1-5 | TRBV10-2 | . | once | TGCGCCAGCAGTGAGTCTACCGGAGGGCCCCAGCATTTT | CASSESTGGPQHF
TRBJ2-7 | TRBV4-1 | . | . | TGCGCCAGCAGCCTTGCAGCTATCGGGGAAACCTACGAGCAGTACTTC | CASSLAAIGETYEQYF
TRBJ2-7 | TRBV5-4 | TRBD2 | . | TGTGCCAGCAGCTTGGGGCTAGCGGGAGTTGAGCAGTACTTC | CASSLGLAGVEQYF
TRBJ1-4 | TRBV27 | . | once | TGTGCCAGCAGTTCTACAGGGAGATACACTAATGAAAAACTGTTTTTT | CASSSTGRYTNEKLFF
TRBJ2-3 | TRBV6-5 | . | . | TGTGCCAGCAGTGGCCGGGTCCCAGGCAGTACGCAGTATTTT | CASSGRVPGSTQYF
TRBJ2-4 | TRBV29-1 | TRBD1 | . | TGCAGCGTGGGACAGGGGTATGGCATTCAGTACTTC | CSVGQGYGIQYF
TRBJ2-7 | TRBV5-1 | . | . | TGCGCCAGCAGCTTGGAAGGGCGTGGTTACGAGCAGTACTTC | CASSLEGRGYEQYF
TRBJ2-3 | TRBV6-7 | TRBD2 | once | TGTGCCACCCTTCCCGTTGCGGGGGGGCCATCAGATACGCAGTATTTT | CATLPVAGGPSDTQYF
TRBJ1-5 | TRBV19 | . | . | TGTGCCAGTAGCTTTCCGGGTGACAATCAGCCCCAGCATTTT | CASSFPGDNQPQHF
TRBJ2-3 | TRBV19 | . | . | TGTGCCACACAGGGAGGTGGTCTGTATACGCAGTATTTT | CATQGGGLYTQYF
TRBJ2-3 | TRBV11-2 | . | once | TGTGCCAGCAGCGTCCTAGCTATGAGCACAGATACGCAGTATTTT | CASSVLAMSTDTQYF
TRBJ1-5 | TRBV9 | . | . | TGTGCCAGCAGCGGGATCCATAGCAATCAGCCCCAGCATTTT | CASSGIHSNQPQHF
TRBJ2-7 | TRBV28 | . | . | TGTGCCAGCAGTTTGGGGGGCTCAGACCCTTACGAGCAGTACTTC | CASSLGGSDPYEQYF
TRBJ2-7 | TRBV7-2 | . | . | TGTGCCAGCAGCCCGTTACCCTACGAGCAGTACTTC | CASSPLPYEQYF
TRBJ2-1 | TRBV2 | . | . | TGTGCCAGCAGTGAAGTGTACAGTTACCACAATGAGCAGTTCTTC | CASSEVYSYHNEQFF
TRBJ2-1 | TRBV6-1 | . | . | TGTGCCAGCAGTGAATACGTGAGGGAGTGGGAGCAGTTCTTC | CASSEYVREWEQFF
TRBJ2-3 | TRBV7-9 | TRBD2 | . | TGTGCCAGCAGCTTAACCGGGACTAGCGACCACACAGATACGCAGTATTTT | CASSLTGTSDHTDTQYF
TRBJ1-1 | TRBV30 | TRBD1 | . | TGTGCCTGGGGGGTTAGGGGGCTGCCGCAAGCTTTCTTT | CAWGVRGLPQAFF
TRBJ1-2 | TRBV27 | TRBD1 | . | TGTGCCAGCAGGGGGGACAGCGCTACCTATGGCTACACCTTC | CASRGDSATYGYTF
TRBJ2-7 | TRBV6-5 | TRBD1 | . | TGTGCCAACAGTTACCTCCGGGACAGCGCCTACGAGCAGTACTTC | CANSYLRDSAYEQYF
TRBJ2-3 | TRBV6-5 | . | . | TGTGCCAGCAGTAAACCGGGCACAGATACGCAGTATTTT | CASSKPGTDTQYF
TRBJ2-3 | TRBV5-1 | . | . | TGCGCCAGCAGCTTGGCAGGGGCCACAGATACGCAGTATTTT | CASSLAGATDTQYF
TRBJ1-6 | TRBV5-1 | TRBD1 | . | TGCGCCAGCAGCTTCACCGGGACAGGGGTCCCTTCTAATAATTCACCCCTCCACTTT | CASSFTGTGVPSNNSPLHF
TRBJ2-3 | TRBV5-1 | . | . | TGCGCCAGCAGCTCCGAGATAGTAGGACTCACAGATACGCAGTATTTT | CASSSEIVGLTDTQYF
TRBJ2-1 | TRBV20-1 | . | . | TGCAGTGCTCCCGTACGATCTGAGCAGTTCTTC | CSAPVRSEQFF
TRBJ2-1 | TRBV5-1 | TRBD2 | . | TGCGCCAGCAGCATTACTAGCGGGAGTGCTGAGCAGTTCTTC | CASSITSGSAEQFF
TRBJ1-2 | TRBV4-1 | . | . | TGCGCCAGCAGCCAAGATTTAGAGCTTACCTATGGCTACACCTTC | CASSQDLELTYGYTF
TRBJ2-3 | TRBV10-3 | . | . | TGTGCCATCAGTGCTACGAGGGGCGATACGCAGTATTTT | CAISATRGDTQYF
TRBJ2-7 | TRBV28 | TRBD1 | . | TGTGCCAGTATTAAACCGGGACAGGGGTCCTACGAGCAGTACTTC | CASIKPGQGSYEQYF
TRBJ2-1 | TRBV21-1 | . | . | TGTGCCAGCAGCATCTTGGCGGGAGGGTGTTACTCCTACAATGAGCAGTTCTTC | CASSILAGGCYSYNEQFF
TRBJ1-3 | TRBV2 | TRBD1 | . | TGTGCCAGCATCGAAGGGGGCGCTGGAAACACCATATATTTT | CASIEGGAGNTIYF
TRBJ2-3 | TRBV10-3 | . | once | TGTGCCATCAGCGGGCCCATATCTACAGATACGCAGTATTTT | CAISGPISTDTQYF
TRBJ2-7 | TRBV7-9 | . | . | TGTGCCAGCAGCTTAGGTACGGTTGGCTCCTACGAGCAGTACTTC | CASSLGTVGSYEQYF
TRBJ1-1 | TRBV19 | . | once | TGTGCCACCGGGGGAGCCACTGAAGCTTTCTTT | CATGGATEAFF
TRBJ1-2 | TRBV10-3 | . | . | TGTGCCATCAGTGAGGGCGAGACTAACTATGGCTACACCTTC | CAISEGETNYGYTF
TRBJ1-6 | TRBV6-1 | TRBD1 | few | TGTGCCAGCAGTGCGACAGGGTCACTCCCATTTTCACCCCTCCACTTT | CASSATGSLPFSPLHF
TRBJ1-1 | TRBV5-4 | TRBD1 | . | TGTGCCAGCACGACAGGGGGCGTTAAGGTTGGAGCTTTCTTT | CASTTGGVKVGAFF
TRBJ1-4 | TRBV9 | . | . | TGTGCCAGCAGCGCCGATGTGAACAATGAAAAACTGTTTTTT | CASSADVNNEKLFF
TRBJ2-4 | TRBV5-1 | . | . | TGCGCCAGCAGCTTACCAACTTCCGCCAAAAACATTCAGTACTTC | CASSLPTSAKNIQYF
TRBJ1-4 | TRBV28 | TRBD1 | once | TGTGCCAGCAGTTCAAGGACAGGGGCTGAAAAACTGTTTTTT | CASSSRTGAEKLFF
TRBJ2-1 | TRBV2 | . | . | TGTGCCAGCAGTGGCCAGGGAAGAGATGAGCAGTTCTTC | CASSGQGRDEQFF
TRBJ1-3 | TRBV9 | . | . | TGTGCCAGCAGCGGTAGTGGCACGTCCGGAAACACCATATATTTT | CASSGSGTSGNTIYF
TRBJ2-7 | TRBV7-9 | TRBD1 | . | TGTGCCAGCAGCCCTGGACAGGGGCGGTACGAGCAGTACTTC | CASSPGQGRYEQYF
TRBJ1-2 | TRBV7-9 | . | once | TGTGCCAGCAGCCCCGGGACCACTGGGAGTGGCTACACCTTC | CASSPGTTGSGYTF
TRBJ2-2 | TRBV19 | . | . | TGTGCCAGTACAGTGACTCTTACCGGGGAGCTGTTTTTT | CASTVTLTGELFF
TRBJ2-1 | TRBV4-2 | . | . | TGTGCCAGCAGCTTCCAAGGCCAAGAGCAATACAATGAGCAGTTCTTC | CASSFQGQEQYNEQFF
TRBJ2-3 | TRBV6-5 | . | once | TGTGCCAGCAGTTACGGCGGTACTAGCACAGATACGCAGTATTTT | CASSYGGTSTDTQYF
TRBJ1-2 | TRBV29-1 | . | . | TGCAGCGTTGAAAGGGGATCAGTCTATGGCTACACCTTC | CSVERGSVYGYTF
TRBJ2-7 | TRBV4-2 | . | . | TGTGCCAGCAGCCAAGTTTGGGGGAGCTCCTACGAGCAGTACTTC | CASSQVWGSSYEQYF
TRBJ2-5 | TRBV5-4 | TRBD2 | . | TGTGCCAGCAGCACCATCGGGGGGGCAGAGACCCAGTACTTC | CASSTIGGAETQYF
TRBJ1-1 | TRBV5-4 | . | . | TGTGCCAGCAGCCCGAGAGAGCAGCGGCTCATGAACACTGAAGCTTTCTTT | CASSPREQRLMNTEAFF
TRBJ2-2 | TRBV27 | TRBD1 | once | TGTGCCAGCAGTGCGGACAGGGCTAACACCGGGGAGCTGTTTTTT | CASSADRANTGELFF
TRBJ2-1 | TRBV5-4 | TRBD2 | . | TGTGCCAGCAGCCGTGGACTAGCGGGGTTAAATGAGCAGTTCTTC | CASSRGLAGLNEQFF